Each of the 32 T cell receptor beta chains below was sequenced from the same sample in a study of blood T cell repertoires in COVID-19. Method: immunoSEQ multiplex PCR; TCRdb's copy keeps in-frame clones and lacks some. The sample shows 350,000 or so clones, 90% of them seen only once. Sequenced sample: peripheral blood. These receptors originate from a man between 18 and 29 years old with active or convalescent COVID-19.

Worth noting for this clone: The same CDR3 is also encoded by other DNA sequences in this sample. The chain combines TRBV5-4 with TRBJ2-1, with 8 bases matching TRBD2. This CDR3 has 15 amino acids. CDR1 SGHNT and CDR2 YYREEE come from the germline V gene (reference sequence). V gave up 2 bases and J gave up 0 bases; unmatched junction bases: 1. CDR3 region: CASSLTSGSYNEQFF. CDR3 DNA sequence: TGTGCCAGCAGCTTAACTAGCGGCTCCTACAATGAGCAGTTCTTC.

This rearrangement joins TRBV27 to TRBJ1-1, with D tentatively TRBD1 (6 bases). Trimming pared 0 bases from V and 6 bases from J, leaving 14 bases between. Germline V gives CDR1 MNHEY, CDR2 SMNVEV (reference sequence). The CDR3 runs 15 residues. CDR3: CASSLSQGISPEAFF. Written as DNA, the CDR3 is TGTGCCAGCAGTTTATCCCAGGGGATAAGTCCTGAAGCTTTCTTT.

V usage is TRBV7-2 and J usage is TRBJ1-5; no reliable D call. The CDR3 runs to 14 residues. V lost 5 bases, J lost 0 bases, and 8 bases lay in between. Germline CDR1 reads SGHTA; CDR2 reads FQGNSA. The CDR3 is CASSRLISNQPQHF. DNA for the CDR3: TGTGCCAGCAGCCGCCTAATTAGCAATCAGCCCCAGCATTTT. The whole variable domain, remainder taken from reference TRBV7-2 and TRBJ1-5, is GAGVSQSPSNKVTEKGKDVELRCDPISGHTALYWYRQSLGQGLEFLIYFQGNSAPDKSGLPSDRFSAERTGGSVSTLTIQRTQQEDSAVYLCASSRLISNQPQHFGDGTRLSIL.

The chain is built from TRBV5-8 and TRBJ1-1, with a possible D match to TRBD1 (5 bases). Trimming left V 3 bases short and J 1 base short, with 10 bases between. Germline V lookup: CDR1 SGHTS, CDR2 YDEGEE. The CDR3 totals 14 residues. CDR3 nucleotide sequence: TGTGCCAGCAGCTCGACAGCCCGGAACACTGAAGCTTTCTTT. Its translation: CASSSTARNTEAFF.

The CDR3 loop reads CSVEVREWAGELFF. The CDR3 DNA follows: TGCAGCGTTGAGGTGCGGGAGTGGGCCGGGGAGCTGTTTTTT. The chain uses TRBV29-1 and TRBJ2-2; TRBD2 aligns across 7 bases. The CDR3 spans 14 residues. Looked up from germline, CDR1 is SQVTM and CDR2 is ANQGSEA. The ends lost 3 bases at V and 6 bases at J; junction bases unmatched: 7.

This chain connects TRBV19 to TRBJ2-1, with a weak D call TRBD1 (6 bases). This CDR3 comprises 16 residues. The ends were cut back, 7 bases at V and 0 bases at J, with 16 bases in the middle. Per the germline V gene, CDR1 is LNHDA and CDR2 is SQIVND (reference sequence). In DNA form, the CDR3 reads TGTGCCAGTACTTCCCAGGGGACCAGCTCCTACAATGAGCAGTTCTTC. Protein product: CASTSQGTSSYNEQFF.

The rearrangement uses TRBV7-8 and TRBJ2-1, with 7 bases aligning to TRBD1. This CDR3 is built from 15 residues. The germline gives CDR1 SGHVS, CDR2 FQNEAQ. After removal of 7 bases from V and 2 bases from J, the junction contained 8 bases not matched to a gene. The CDR3 DNA sequence: TGTGCCAGCACCCCCTCCGGGACAGCCTACAATGAGCAGTTCTTC. This codes for CASTPSGTAYNEQFF.

This chain uses TRBV3-1 (or the pseudogene TRBV3-2) with TRBJ2-1; TRBD2 agrees at 10 bases. CDR1 and CDR2 (germline): LGHDT, YNNKEL (reference sequence). CDR3 length: 16 amino acids. The V gene end was trimmed by 0 bases and the J gene end by 8 bases; junction bases not matched to a gene: 7. CDR3 DNA sequence: TGTGCCAGCAGCCAAGATACTAGCGGGAAGAGACATGAGCAGTTCTTC. Protein sequence: CASSQDTSGKRHEQFF.

This chain links TRBV7-9 with TRBJ2-2, with D possibly matching TRBD1 (6 bases). This CDR3 spans 16 amino acids. Between the trimmed V and J ends, which lost 1 base and 0 bases, there was a span of 9 bases. Per the germline V gene, CDR1 is SEHNR and CDR2 is FQNEAQ (reference sequence). CDR3 bases: TGTGCCAGCAGCTTAGAAGGGACACCGAACACCGGGGAGCTGTTTTTT. It encodes CASSLEGTPNTGELFF.

This clone was counted a single time. V usage is TRBV4-3 and J usage is TRBJ2-7, with 9 bases fitting TRBD2. From germline, CDR1 is LGHNA and CDR2 YSLEER. Trimming at V came to 3 bases and at J to 1 base, leaving 1 base not matched to a gene. The CDR3 sequence is 14 residues long. CDR3 protein: CASSHLAGSYEQYF. In DNA form, the CDR3 reads TGCGCCAGCAGCCACCTAGCGGGATCCTACGAGCAGTACTTC.

This chain uses TRBV11-2 with TRBJ2-1; 9 bases are shared with TRBD2. Germline-derived CDR1 and CDR2 are SGHAT and FQNNGV. The length of the CDR3 is 17 residues. The J segment lost 9 bases and the V segment lost 5 bases, leaving 17 bases of the junction unmatched. In DNA form, the CDR3 reads TGTGCCAGCAGCAAGGGGGCTAGCGGGAAAACTCGGGGTGAGCAGTTCTTC. Residues: CASSKGASGKTRGEQFF. Variable domain in full (rest from reference TRBV11-2 and TRBJ2-1): EAGVAQSPRYKIIEKRQSVAFWCNPISGHATLYWYQQILGQGPKLLIQFQNNGVVDDSQLPKDRFSAERLKGVDSTLKIQPAKLEDSAVYLCASSKGASGKTRGEQFFGPGTRLTVL.

The table lists this clone with a count of one. This chain uses TRBV9 with TRBJ1-2, with D uncertain. This CDR3 has 14 amino acids. Germline V gene lookup returns CDR1 SGDLS and CDR2 YYNGEE. V was trimmed by 4 bases and J by 2 bases, leaving 12 bases between them. The CDR3 coding sequence is TGTGCCAGCAGCCCCGAGGTGACGAACTATGGCTACACCTTC. Translating gives CASSPEVTNYGYTF.

This clone came up once. The genes are TRBV15 and TRBJ2-1, with 7 bases fitting TRBD1. Germline-derived CDR1 and CDR2 are LNHNV and YYDKDF (reference sequence). CDR3 length: 13 residues. With V trimmed by 6 bases and J by 4 bases, 3 bases remained unmatched. In nucleotides, the CDR3 is TGTGCCACCAGACAGGGGAATTACAATGAGCAGTTCTTC. It encodes CATRQGNYNEQFF.

The chain has TRBV19 and TRBJ2-1; D may be TRBD1 (6 bases). CDR1 and CDR2 (germline): LNHDA, SQIVND (reference sequence). The CDR3 loop spans 12 amino acids. With 2 bases removed from V and 8 bases from J, the gap between germline ends came to 7 bases. The CDR3 DNA reads TGTGCCAGTAGTATAACAGGGTATGAGCAGTTCTTC. Its translation: CASSITGYEQFF.

This clone occurred once. The rearrangement uses TRBV4-3 and TRBJ2-7; 8 bases match TRBD2. With 0 bases clipped from V and 6 bases from J, the junction kept 10 bases outside the gene matches. The CDR3 loop spans 16 amino acids. The germline gives CDR1 LGHNA, CDR2 YSLEER. CDR3 protein: CASSQDHVGLDREQYF. DNA for the CDR3: TGCGCCAGCAGCCAAGACCATGTGGGACTAGATCGCGAGCAGTACTTC.

The chain uses TRBV11-2 and TRBJ2-2; 8 nucleotides line up with TRBD2. The germline CDR1 and CDR2 sequences are SGHAT and FQNNGV. V lost 1 base to trimming and J lost 8 bases; unmatched junction nucleotides: 3. This CDR3 contains 14 residues. This CDR3 reads CASSLVSGTGELFF. CDR3 DNA: TGTGCCAGCAGCTTAGTTAGCGGGACGGGGGAGCTGTTTTTT.

J is TRBJ2-7 and V is TRBV7-3; 8 nucleotides match TRBD2. The CDR3 is made up of 15 amino acids. In germline, CDR1 is SGHTA, CDR2 FQGTGA. V lost 5 bases and J lost 3; bases outside the gene matches: 9. This chain's CDR3 is CASSPSGRVGYEQYF. In nucleotides, the CDR3 is TGTGCCAGCAGCCCGAGCGGGAGAGTAGGCTACGAGCAGTACTTC.

V usage is TRBV7-2 and J usage is TRBJ2-1, with a tentative D call TRBD2 (5 bases). The germline V and J ends were trimmed by 5 bases and 7 bases, with 15 bases remaining between them. The CDR3 runs to 14 residues. Looked up from germline, CDR1 is SGHTA and CDR2 is FQGNSA. Written as DNA, the CDR3 is TGTGCCAGCAGCCTACGCAGAGGGCCTAATGAGCAGTTCTTC. The encoded protein is CASSLRRGPNEQFF.

The rearrangement uses TRBV5-1 and TRBJ1-6, with 7 bases matching TRBD1. This CDR3 has 14 amino acids. CDR1 and CDR2 from the germline V gene are SGHRS and YFSETQ. Trimming removed 9 bases from V and 6 bases from J; junction bases left unmatched: 9. The CDR3 loop reads CATSRGQSNSPLHF. CDR3 in DNA: TGCGCCACTAGTCGGGGACAGTCTAATTCACCCCTCCACTTT.

The rearrangement links TRBV19 to TRBJ2-1, with 11 bases matching TRBD2. V lost 2 bases, J lost 2 bases, and 5 bases stayed unmatched. The CDR3 spans 17 residues. The germline CDR1 and CDR2 sequences are LNHDA and SQIVND (reference sequence). CDR3 sequence reads: CASSILLAGGPYNEQFF. The CDR3 nucleotides read TGTGCCAGTAGTATACTATTAGCGGGAGGGCCCTACAATGAGCAGTTCTTC. The whole variable domain, filled in from reference TRBV19 and TRBJ2-1, reads DGGITQSPKYLFRKEGQNVTLSCEQNLNHDAMYWYRQDPGQGLRLIYYSQIVNDFQKGDIAEGYSVSREKKESFPLTVTSAQKNPTAFYLCASSILLAGGPYNEQFFGPGTRLTVL.

V usage is TRBV7-9 and J usage is TRBJ2-4, with D unclear. Germline assignment: CDR1 SEHNR and CDR2 FQNEAQ (reference sequence). The CDR3 covers 13 residues. Trimming shortened V by 5 bases and J by 15 bases, and 20 bases separated the two germline ends. Here the CDR3 DNA reads TGTGCCAGCAGCCGAGTGGGTCTGGGTCCTAGGTACTTC. It codes for CASSRVGLGPRYF.

As for this clone: This same CDR3 is encoded by further DNA sequences in the sample. The J gene is TRBJ1-1, the V gene TRBV3-1 (or the pseudogene TRBV3-2); maybe TRBD1 (5 bases). V was clipped by 6 bases and J by 4 bases, with 6 bases between them. Looked up from germline, CDR1 is LGHDT and CDR2 is YNNKEL (reference sequence). The CDR3 covers 11 residues. CDR3 in amino acids: CASRGGTEAFF. The CDR3 nucleotides are TGTGCCAGCAGGGGGGGCACTGAAGCTTTCTTT.

This clone has just one count. The J gene is TRBJ2-3, the V gene TRBV21-1; the DNA was not used to check the table's D call, TRBD2. TRBV21-1 has pseudogene status. The CDR3 runs to 17 residues. CDR3 amino acids: CASSKNLREIGTDTQYF. Here the CDR3 DNA reads TGTGCCAGCAGCAAAAACCTCCGGGAGATCGGGACAGATACGCAGTATTTT.

The J gene is TRBJ2-7, the V gene TRBV4-2; 7 bases are shared with TRBD2. The CDR3 extends over 16 amino acids. J lost 4 bases, V lost 0 bases, and 9 bases had no gene match. Germline CDR1 and CDR2: LGHNA and YNFKEQ. The CDR3 bases are TGTGCCAGCAGCCAAGATTTCGCGGGAGCTAGGTACGAGCAGTACTTC. This gives the protein CASSQDFAGARYEQYF.

The chain employs TRBV6-5 and TRBJ1-4; a weak D match, TRBD1 (5 bases). Germline values: CDR1 MNHEY, CDR2 SVGAGI. The CDR3 contains 16 residues. Trimming stripped 2 bases from V and 0 bases from J, with 10 bases between. The CDR3 loop is CASSYGRAPTNEKLFF. For the CDR3, the DNA is TGTGCCAGCAGTTACGGCAGGGCGCCAACTAATGAAAAACTGTTTTTT.

The chain is built from TRBV4-2 and TRBJ2-7; the match to TRBD2 covers 12 bases. The CDR3 runs to 15 residues. Per the germline V gene, CDR1 is LGHNA and CDR2 is YNFKEQ. The J segment lost 7 bases and the V segment lost 1 base, leaving 5 bases of the junction unmatched. The CDR3 loop reads CASSQVLAGGREQYF. CDR3 nucleotide sequence: TGTGCCAGCAGCCAAGTCCTAGCGGGGGGGCGAGAGCAGTACTTC.

This rearrangement joins TRBV25-1 to TRBJ2-5, with a possible D match to TRBD2 (5 bases). V shed 3 bases and J shed 3 bases, with 5 bases lying between them. Per the germline V gene, CDR1 is MGHDK and CDR2 is SYGVNS. This CDR3 region has 12 residues. CDR3 coding DNA: TGTGCCAGCAGTGACGGGGAAGAGACCCAGTACTTC. Protein: CASSDGEETQYF.

The chain joins TRBV28 to TRBJ2-1; D is undetermined. The CDR3 loop spans 12 amino acids. Looked up from germline, CDR1 is MDHEN and CDR2 is SYDVKM. V dropped 6 bases and J dropped 6 bases, with 9 bases sitting between them. CDR3 sequence: CASRGVTNEQFF. CDR3 in DNA: TGTGCCAGCAGGGGCGTAACCAATGAGCAGTTCTTC.

This chain connects TRBV5-4 to TRBJ1-1; no clear D gene. V was trimmed by 4 bases and J by 7 bases, leaving 20 bases between them. This CDR3 is built from 15 residues. Germline CDR1 and CDR2: SGHNT and YYREEE (reference sequence). The DNA for the CDR3 is TGTGCCAGCAGCCAAGATCCCATTTTGGAGAGTGAAGCTTTCTTT. Translating it yields CASSQDPILESEAFF. Full variable domain (rest looked up from reference TRBV5-4 and TRBJ1-1): ETGVTQSPTHLIKTRGQQVTLRCSSQSGHNTVSWYQQALGQGPQFIFQYYREEENGRGNFPPRFSGLQFPNYSSELNVNALELDDSALYLCASSQDPILESEAFFGQGTRLTVV.

The chain is built from TRBV29-1 and TRBJ2-7; D might be TRBD1 (5 bases). Germline lookup yields CDR1 SQVTM and CDR2 ANQGSEA. The ends were cut back, 7 bases at V and 3 bases at J, with 16 bases in the middle. The CDR3 loop spans 13 amino acids. CDR3: CSADDSGLYEQYF. DNA for the CDR3: TGCAGCGCTGACGACAGTGGGCTCTACGAGCAGTACTTC.

This rearrangement joins TRBV5-1 to TRBJ1-1; no firm D call. Germline V CDR1 and CDR2: SGHRS, YFSETQ. The CDR3 has 14 amino acids. Trimming took off 2 bases at V and 1 base at J, with 9 bases between the two ends. The CDR3 loop is CASSFSNRNTEAFF. In DNA, the CDR3 is TGCGCCAGCAGCTTCAGTAACCGGAACACTGAAGCTTTCTTT.

The J gene is TRBJ1-2, the V gene TRBV6-5; D is ambiguous. The CDR3 has 14 residues. V shed 0 bases and J shed 1 base, with 6 bases lying between them. The germline V gene encodes CDR1 MNHEY and CDR2 SVGAGI. DNA for the CDR3: TGTGCCAGCAGTTACTCGAGGAGTAACTATGGCTACACCTTC. Protein sequence: CASSYSRSNYGYTF.